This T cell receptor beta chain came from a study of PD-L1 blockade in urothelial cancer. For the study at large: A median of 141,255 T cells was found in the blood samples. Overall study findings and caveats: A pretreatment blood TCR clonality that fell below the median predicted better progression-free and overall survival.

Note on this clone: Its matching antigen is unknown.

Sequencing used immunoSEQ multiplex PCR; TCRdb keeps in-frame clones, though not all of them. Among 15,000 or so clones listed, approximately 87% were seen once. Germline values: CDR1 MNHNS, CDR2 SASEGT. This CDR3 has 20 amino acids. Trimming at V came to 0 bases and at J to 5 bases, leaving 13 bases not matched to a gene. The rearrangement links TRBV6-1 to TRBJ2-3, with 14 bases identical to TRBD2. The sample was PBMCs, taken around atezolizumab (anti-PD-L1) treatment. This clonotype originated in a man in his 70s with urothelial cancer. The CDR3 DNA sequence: TGTGCCAGCAGTGAAGCTAGCAATCTCTGGACTAGCGGGGGGATAGATACGCAGTATTTT. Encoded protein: CASSEASNLWTSGGIDTQYF.